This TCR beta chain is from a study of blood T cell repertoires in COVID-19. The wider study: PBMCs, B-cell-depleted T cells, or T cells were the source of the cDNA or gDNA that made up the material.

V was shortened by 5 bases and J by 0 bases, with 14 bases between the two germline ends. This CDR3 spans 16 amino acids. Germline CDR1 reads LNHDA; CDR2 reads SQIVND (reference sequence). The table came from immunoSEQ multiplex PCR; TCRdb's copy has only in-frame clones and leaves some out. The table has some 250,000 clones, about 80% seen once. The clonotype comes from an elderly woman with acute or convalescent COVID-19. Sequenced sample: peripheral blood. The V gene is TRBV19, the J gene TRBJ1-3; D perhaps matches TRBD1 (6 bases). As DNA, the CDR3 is TGTGCCAGTAGTCCTAGCCAGGGACACTCTGGAAACACCATATATTTT. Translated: CASSPSQGHSGNTIYF.